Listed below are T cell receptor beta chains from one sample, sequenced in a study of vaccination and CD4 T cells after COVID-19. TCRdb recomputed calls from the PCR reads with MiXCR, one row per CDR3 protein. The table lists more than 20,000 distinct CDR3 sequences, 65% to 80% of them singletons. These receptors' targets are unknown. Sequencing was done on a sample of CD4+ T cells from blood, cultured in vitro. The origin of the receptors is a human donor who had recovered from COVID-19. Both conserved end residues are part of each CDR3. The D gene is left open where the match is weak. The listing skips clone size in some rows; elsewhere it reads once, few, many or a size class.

CDR3 DNA: TGTGCCAGCAGCCAAGGACTAGCAGGTCCAGATACGCAGTATTTT
CDR3 protein: CASSQGLAGPDTQYF
J gene: TRBJ2-3
V gene: TRBV7-9
D gene: TRBD2
clone size: .

CDR3 DNA: TGTGCCAGCGAGGGACAGGGTGTTCGCGGCTACACCTTC
CDR3 protein: CASEGQGVRGYTF
J gene: TRBJ1-2
V gene: TRBV28
D gene: TRBD1
clone size: once

CDR3 DNA: TGTGCCAGCAGCGACGTCGGGGGGCGGCTAGTAGATACGCAGTATTTT
CDR3 protein: CASSDVGGRLVDTQYF
J gene: TRBJ2-3
V gene: TRBV11-2
D gene: .
clone size: .

CDR3 DNA: TGTGCCAGCACTCCAGGGGGGGGTCAGCCCCAGCATTTT
CDR3 protein: CASTPGGGQPQHF
J gene: TRBJ1-5
V gene: TRBV6-1
D gene: TRBD1
clone size: .

CDR3 DNA: TGTGCCAGCAAGCGACAGGGCAAGATGGGCGGGGAGCTGTTTTTT
CDR3 protein: CASKRQGKMGGELFF
J gene: TRBJ2-2
V gene: TRBV6-1
D gene: TRBD1
clone size: .

CDR3 DNA: TGTGCCACTCAAGTGGAGACTGAAGCTTTCTTT
CDR3 protein: CATQVETEAFF
J gene: TRBJ1-1
V gene: TRBV15
D gene: .
clone size: .

CDR3 DNA: TGTGCCAGCAGCGCTGCGCGGGGGAGCGTGGAGCAGTTCTTC
CDR3 protein: CASSAARGSVEQFF
J gene: TRBJ2-1
V gene: TRBV7-8
D gene: TRBD2
clone size: .

CDR3 DNA: TGTGCCAGCAGTTCTCCGGGACGGACAAATCAGCCCCAGCATTTT
CDR3 protein: CASSSPGRTNQPQHF
J gene: TRBJ1-5
V gene: TRBV6-2/TRBV6-3
D gene: .
clone size: few

CDR3 DNA: TGCAGTGCTAGAGATCTTTCAGGGGAAGAGAGTCAGCCCCAGCATTTT
CDR3 protein: CSARDLSGEESQPQHF
J gene: TRBJ1-5
V gene: TRBV20-1
D gene: .
clone size: .

CDR3 DNA: TGTGCCAGCAGCCTCCCCCGCGGGAGTCCCAACACCGGGGAGCTGTTTTTT
CDR3 protein: CASSLPRGSPNTGELFF
J gene: TRBJ2-2
V gene: TRBV7-9
D gene: TRBD2
clone size: .

CDR3 DNA: TGTGCCAGCAGTCGGGACAGGGTGGTTTTGAACACTGAAGCTTTCTTT
CDR3 protein: CASSRDRVVLNTEAFF
J gene: TRBJ1-1
V gene: TRBV6-2/TRBV6-3
D gene: TRBD1
clone size: once

CDR3 DNA: TGTGCCAGCGGCCGGACTAGCACAGATACGCAGTATTTT
CDR3 protein: CASGRTSTDTQYF
J gene: TRBJ2-3
V gene: TRBV28
D gene: .
clone size: .

CDR3 DNA: TGTGCCAGCAGCTCCGGGGGCTGGGGAGGCACTGAAGCTTTCTTT
CDR3 protein: CASSSGGWGGTEAFF
J gene: TRBJ1-1
V gene: TRBV7-2
D gene: .
clone size: .

CDR3 DNA: TGTGCCTGGAGTGCCATCAGGGGACAGAGATCCCAGCCCCAGCATTTT
CDR3 protein: CAWSAIRGQRSQPQHF
J gene: TRBJ1-5
V gene: TRBV30
D gene: TRBD1
clone size: .

CDR3 DNA: TGTGCCAGTAGTATACAGGGAGCTGAGGGCGAGCAGTACTTC
CDR3 protein: CASSIQGAEGEQYF
J gene: TRBJ2-7
V gene: TRBV19
D gene: .
clone size: .

CDR3 DNA: TGTGCCTGGCTTTTAGTGGACAGGTTTTATCAGCCCCAGCATTTT
CDR3 protein: CAWLLVDRFYQPQHF
J gene: TRBJ1-5
V gene: TRBV30
D gene: TRBD1
clone size: .

CDR3 DNA: TGTGCCAGCAGACGTGGGGGCCGCATCTCCTACGAGCAGTACTTC
CDR3 protein: CASRRGGRISYEQYF
J gene: TRBJ2-7
V gene: TRBV7-2
D gene: .
clone size: .

CDR3 DNA: TGTGCCAGCAGCTTAGGGGGGGAGACTGAAGCTTTCTTT
CDR3 protein: CASSLGGETEAFF
J gene: TRBJ1-1
V gene: TRBV7-9
D gene: .
clone size: .

CDR3 DNA: TGCAGTGCTCCGTACAGGGACTATGGCTACACCTTC
CDR3 protein: CSAPYRDYGYTF
J gene: TRBJ1-2
V gene: TRBV20-1
D gene: .
clone size: .

CDR3 DNA: TGTGCCAGCAGCGTAGGGGTAGGGGAGACCCAGTACTTC
CDR3 protein: CASSVGVGETQYF
J gene: TRBJ2-5
V gene: TRBV9
D gene: .
clone size: .

CDR3 DNA: TGTGCCAGCAGCCAGGGACAGGGCCTCTACGAGCAGTACTTC
CDR3 protein: CASSQGQGLYEQYF
J gene: TRBJ2-7
V gene: TRBV7-9
D gene: TRBD1
clone size: few

CDR3 DNA: TGCGCCAGCAGCCAAGATTTGGGGCTAAACTATGGCTACACCTTC
CDR3 protein: CASSQDLGLNYGYTF
J gene: TRBJ1-2
V gene: TRBV4-3
D gene: .
clone size: few

CDR3 DNA: TGTGCCAGCAGTGTAGAGGGGGCTGACCTTAATTCACCCCTCCACTTT
CDR3 protein: CASSVEGADLNSPLHF
J gene: TRBJ1-6
V gene: TRBV2
D gene: TRBD1
clone size: .

CDR3 DNA: TGTGCCACCCGGGAGGGGGAACCTAGCAATCAGCCCCAGCATTTT
CDR3 protein: CATREGEPSNQPQHF
J gene: TRBJ1-5
V gene: TRBV24-1
D gene: .
clone size: few

CDR3 DNA: TGCAGTGCCCAACCCCCGGGACAGGGATCCTACGAGCAGTACTTC
CDR3 protein: CSAQPPGQGSYEQYF
J gene: TRBJ2-7
V gene: TRBV20-1
D gene: TRBD1
clone size: .

CDR3 DNA: TGTGCCAGCAGCTTAGTCGGGGGGCCCAACACCGGGGAGCTGTTTTTT
CDR3 protein: CASSLVGGPNTGELFF
J gene: TRBJ2-2
V gene: TRBV7-2
D gene: .
clone size: few

CDR3 DNA: TGTGCCAGCAGTTTACGGGGACGGCCCCTTCAAGAGACCCAGTACTTC
CDR3 protein: CASSLRGRPLQETQYF
J gene: TRBJ2-5
V gene: TRBV27
D gene: .
clone size: .

CDR3 DNA: TGTGCCAGCAGCCAAAGATCGGCAGGGGAAAAACTGTTTTTT
CDR3 protein: CASSQRSAGEKLFF
J gene: TRBJ1-4
V gene: TRBV7-9
D gene: .
clone size: .

CDR3 DNA: TGTGCCAGCAGCTCGGGGGGCGACAGGAGGACCGGGGAGCTGTTTTTT
CDR3 protein: CASSSGGDRRTGELFF
J gene: TRBJ2-2
V gene: TRBV7-2
D gene: .
clone size: few

CDR3 DNA: TGTGCCAGCGGGACCTGGGGGGACAATTCACCCCTCCACTTT
CDR3 protein: CASGTWGDNSPLHF
J gene: TRBJ1-6
V gene: TRBV27
D gene: .
clone size: .

CDR3 DNA: TGTGCCAGCAGTTTGGAGCAGCGCGGACGGGGGAATGAGCAGTTCTTC
CDR3 protein: CASSLEQRGRGNEQFF
J gene: TRBJ2-1
V gene: TRBV27
D gene: .
clone size: .

CDR3 DNA: TGTGCCAGCAGTAGGGGGACAGGAAATGACCCGCTAGGCTACACCTTC
CDR3 protein: CASSRGTGNDPLGYTF
J gene: TRBJ1-2
V gene: TRBV27
D gene: TRBD1
clone size: .

CDR3 DNA: TGTGCCACCAGCAGAGTTTTTTTAAACACTGAAGCTTTCTTT
CDR3 protein: CATSRVFLNTEAFF
J gene: TRBJ1-1
V gene: TRBV15
D gene: .
clone size: .

CDR3 DNA: TGCGCCAGCAGCTTGGACGGATCTGGGGCCAACGTCCTGACTTTC
CDR3 protein: CASSLDGSGANVLTF
J gene: TRBJ2-6
V gene: TRBV5-1
D gene: .
clone size: .

CDR3 DNA: TGTGCCAGCAGTCCCGGGGACCTCCGGCGAAACACCATATATTTT
CDR3 protein: CASSPGDLRRNTIYF
J gene: TRBJ1-3
V gene: TRBV28
D gene: .
clone size: .

CDR3 DNA: TGTGCCAGCAGCTTAGATCAAGCGGGGAATTATGGCTACACCTTC
CDR3 protein: CASSLDQAGNYGYTF
J gene: TRBJ1-2
V gene: TRBV11-2
D gene: .
clone size: .

CDR3 DNA: TGCAGTGCTACAACCCCCGGGACTGAAGCTTTCTTT
CDR3 protein: CSATTPGTEAFF
J gene: TRBJ1-1
V gene: TRBV20-1
D gene: .
clone size: .

CDR3 DNA: TGTGCCAGCAGCTTATCCCCTACAGGGGGCGACTATGGCTACACCTTC
CDR3 protein: CASSLSPTGGDYGYTF
J gene: TRBJ1-2
V gene: TRBV7-2
D gene: TRBD1
clone size: .

CDR3 DNA: TGTGCCATCAGTGAGGTAGGGACTGAAGCTTTCTTT
CDR3 protein: CAISEVGTEAFF
J gene: TRBJ1-1
V gene: TRBV10-3
D gene: .
clone size: .

CDR3 DNA: TGCGCCAGCAGCCCAGCCTATGGGAATCAGCCCCAGCATTTT
CDR3 protein: CASSPAYGNQPQHF
J gene: TRBJ1-5
V gene: TRBV4-3
D gene: .
clone size: .

CDR3 DNA: TGTGCCAGCAGCTTAGGACTACAGTCCTACGAGCAGTACTTC
CDR3 protein: CASSLGLQSYEQYF
J gene: TRBJ2-7
V gene: TRBV7-8
D gene: .
clone size: .

CDR3 DNA: TGTGCCATCAGTGAGGGGAGAAAAAATTCACCCCTCCACTTT
CDR3 protein: CAISEGRKNSPLHF
J gene: TRBJ1-6
V gene: TRBV10-3
D gene: .
clone size: .

CDR3 DNA: TGTGCCATCAGCCAGGGGGCCGTGAACACTGAAGCTTTCTTT
CDR3 protein: CAISQGAVNTEAFF
J gene: TRBJ1-1
V gene: TRBV10-3
D gene: TRBD1
clone size: .

CDR3 DNA: TGCAGCGTTGCATCCCTGTCCTACGAGCAGTACTTC
CDR3 protein: CSVASLSYEQYF
J gene: TRBJ2-7
V gene: TRBV29-1
D gene: .
clone size: .

CDR3 DNA: TGTGCCAGCAGCTTAGGAAGGGGGGCACAGTTATCCTATGGCTACACCTTC
CDR3 protein: CASSLGRGAQLSYGYTF
J gene: TRBJ1-2
V gene: TRBV7-2
D gene: .
clone size: .

CDR3 DNA: TGTGCCAGACAGGGAAGCAATCAGCCCCAGCATTTT
CDR3 protein: CARQGSNQPQHF
J gene: TRBJ1-5
V gene: TRBV5-3
D gene: .
clone size: .

CDR3 DNA: TGTGCCAGCAGCTTCCAGGGGAGCACTGAAGCTTTCTTT
CDR3 protein: CASSFQGSTEAFF
J gene: TRBJ1-1
V gene: TRBV7-8
D gene: .
clone size: .

CDR3 DNA: TGTGCCAGCTCACCAGCGGGGGCTGGTGGAAACACCATATATTTT
CDR3 protein: CASSPAGAGGNTIYF
J gene: TRBJ1-3
V gene: TRBV18
D gene: .
clone size: .

CDR3 DNA: TGTGCCAGCAGCCCTACGACAGGGGGGAACACTGAAGCTTTCTTT
CDR3 protein: CASSPTTGGNTEAFF
J gene: TRBJ1-1
V gene: TRBV11-1
D gene: TRBD1
clone size: .

CDR3 DNA: TGTGCCAGCAGCCGCGACAGGACATCCTACGAGCAGTACTTC
CDR3 protein: CASSRDRTSYEQYF
J gene: TRBJ2-7
V gene: TRBV7-6
D gene: .
clone size: few

CDR3 DNA: TGTGCCTGGTTACATATCGGAAACACCATATATTTT
CDR3 protein: CAWLHIGNTIYF
J gene: TRBJ1-3
V gene: TRBV30
D gene: .
clone size: few

CDR3 DNA: TGTGCCAGCAGGCCGATGACTAGCGGGGCTGGTAGGGTGCAGTTCTTC
CDR3 protein: CASRPMTSGAGRVQFF
J gene: TRBJ2-1
V gene: TRBV6-2/TRBV6-3
D gene: TRBD2
clone size: once

CDR3 DNA: TGTGCCAGCAGCCTAAACCAGGGGGTTGCAGATACGCAGTATTTT
CDR3 protein: CASSLNQGVADTQYF
J gene: TRBJ2-3
V gene: TRBV7-2
D gene: TRBD1
clone size: .

CDR3 DNA: TGTGCCAGCAGCTCCCGGAACTACGTCAGGGGCTACCAAGAGACCCAGTACTTC
CDR3 protein: CASSSRNYVRGYQETQYF
J gene: TRBJ2-5
V gene: TRBV11-3
D gene: .
clone size: .

CDR3 DNA: TGCGCCAGCAGCCAAGCCCAGGGTTCCAGGGCCGTTTTCGCCAAAAACATTCAGTACTTC
CDR3 protein: CASSQAQGSRAVFAKNIQYF
J gene: TRBJ2-4
V gene: TRBV4-1
D gene: .
clone size: .

CDR3 DNA: TGCACCAGCAGCCTCGGGACAGCCCTAGCCAAAAACATTCAGTACTTC
CDR3 protein: CTSSLGTALAKNIQYF
J gene: TRBJ2-4
V gene: TRBV1
D gene: .
clone size: few

CDR3 DNA: TGTGCCAGCAGCTTAGCGGTAACGCACACTGAAGCTTTCTTT
CDR3 protein: CASSLAVTHTEAFF
J gene: TRBJ1-1
V gene: TRBV7-2
D gene: .
clone size: .

CDR3 DNA: TGTGCCAGCAGCTTAGCGGGGACTACACAAGAGACCCAGTACTTC
CDR3 protein: CASSLAGTTQETQYF
J gene: TRBJ2-5
V gene: TRBV7-2
D gene: TRBD2
clone size: .

CDR3 DNA: TGTGCCAGCAGGGCCCGGGGGCTCACAGATACGCAGTATTTT
CDR3 protein: CASRARGLTDTQYF
J gene: TRBJ2-3
V gene: TRBV2
D gene: .
clone size: .